The 22 T cell receptor beta chains presented below share a single source sample, sequenced in a study of blood T cell repertoires in COVID-19. TCRdb keeps only in-frame clones here, not all; method: immunoSEQ multiplex PCR. This table holds about 290,000 clones, 86% found once. The sequencing sample was made of peripheral blood. These receptor sequences come from a woman aged 30 to 39 with active or convalescent COVID-19.

This clone has more than one count but fewer than ten. V and J are TRBV6-1 and TRBJ1-1, with a weak D call TRBD1 (6 bases). The V gene's germline CDR1 is MNHNS and CDR2 SASEGT. This CDR3 is 14 amino acids long. Trimming removed 3 bases from V and 8 bases from J, with 16 bases in between. The CDR3 reads CASSETFLGHEAFF. CDR3 bases: TGTGCCAGCAGTGAGACGTTTTTGGGACACGAAGCTTTCTTT.

V and J are TRBV6-5 and TRBJ1-2; no reliable D call. Germline loops: CDR1 MNHEY, CDR2 SVGAGI. V was cut by 0 bases and J by 6 bases, with 11 bases left in between. The CDR3 contains 14 residues. CDR3 sequence: CASSYSPVTDGYTF. CDR3 coding DNA: TGTGCCAGCAGTTACTCCCCCGTTACAGATGGCTACACCTTC.

The chain is built from TRBV28 and TRBJ1-2; tentative D call: TRBD1 (5 bases). There are 14 residues in the CDR3. Germline V CDR1 and CDR2: MDHEN, SYDVKM. Trimming took 2 bases from V and 8 from J, leaving 15 bases between them. In nucleotides, the CDR3 is TGTGCCAGCAGTTTACTAATTAGGGGCTCCGGCTACACCTTC. It encodes CASSLLIRGSGYTF.

The gene calls are TRBV27 and TRBJ1-4, with D possibly being TRBD1 (5 bases). Germline CDR1 MNHEY, CDR2 SMNVEV (reference sequence). Trimming left V 6 bases short and J 8 bases short, with 16 bases between. The CDR3 is made up of 14 amino acids. This chain's CDR3 is CASRGLGGGEKLFF. The CDR3 DNA reads TGTGCCAGCAGAGGCCTGGGGGGAGGGGAAAAACTGTTTTTT. Combining the CDR3 with reference TRBV27 and TRBJ1-4 gives the whole variable domain EAQVTQNPRYLITVTGKKLTVTCSQNMNHEYMSWYRQDPGLGLRQIYYSMNVEVTDKGDVPEGYKVSRKEKRNFPLILESPSPNQTSLYFCASRGLGGGEKLFFGSGTQLSVL.

The chain carries TRBV5-5 and TRBJ1-3; 7 bases map to TRBD1. The V gene's germline CDR1 is SGHKS and CDR2 YYEKEE (reference sequence). The junction had 8 bases not matched to a gene; V was cut back by 4 bases and J by 1 base. CDR3 length equals 16 residues. The CDR3 here is CASSRRQGLSGNTIYF. CDR3 bases: TGTGCCAGCAGCAGACGACAGGGCCTTTCTGGAAACACCATATATTTT.

The chain couples TRBV9 to TRBJ2-5; no clear D gene. The CDR3 contains 13 residues. Looked up from germline, CDR1 is SGDLS and CDR2 is YYNGEE. V lost 0 bases and J 0 bases, leaving 3 bases between the germline ends. In DNA, the CDR3 is TGTGCCAGCAGCGTAGCAGACCAAGAGACCCAGTACTTC. Translated, it gives CASSVADQETQYF.

The gene calls are TRBV28 and TRBJ1-3; D is undetermined. The CDR3 loop spans 15 amino acids. From germline, CDR1 is MDHEN and CDR2 SYDVKM. V was cut by 2 bases and J by 2 bases, with 10 bases left in between. CDR3 DNA sequence: TGTGCCAGCAGTTTACGGGAGATCGCTGGAAACACCATATATTTT. Translated, it gives CASSLREIAGNTIYF.

This chain uses TRBV9 with TRBJ2-3; D is uncertain. Germline loops: CDR1 SGDLS, CDR2 YYNGEE. CDR3 length equals 13 residues. V was clipped by 3 bases and J by 3 bases, with 8 bases between them. In DNA, the CDR3 is TGTGCCAGCAGCGCCGTCCTTACAGATACGCAGTATTTT. Residues: CASSAVLTDTQYF.

V usage is TRBV18 and J usage is TRBJ2-5; no definite D call. Deletions cut 6 bases from V and 5 bases from J, with 7 bases between. This CDR3 region has 11 residues. Per germline, CDR1 KGHSH and CDR2 LQKENI. The CDR3 is CASSAQETQYF. The CDR3 DNA sequence: TGTGCCAGCTCGGCCCAGGAGACCCAGTACTTC.

The chain couples TRBV9 to TRBJ1-1; D possibly corresponds to TRBD1 (6 bases). V gave up 0 bases and J gave up 3 bases, with 9 bases separating them. Per germline, CDR1 SGDLS and CDR2 YYNGEE. This CDR3 spans 14 amino acids. The chain's CDR3 is CASSVAPGDTEAFF. The CDR3 region has the DNA TGTGCCAGCAGCGTAGCCCCAGGGGACACTGAAGCTTTCTTT.

Concerning this clone: An end of the junction differs from the germline gene, which may be a read error. This sequence joins TRBV6-2 or TRBV6-3 and TRBJ2-7, with 8 bases lining up with TRBD2. The CDR3 has 14 amino acids. Germline V CDR1 and CDR2: MNHEY, SVGEGT. Written as DNA, the CDR3 is TGTGCCAGCAGATACTTGCGGGGGGCCTACGAGCAGTACTTC. It encodes CASRYLRGAYEQYF.

The rearrangement uses TRBV19 and TRBJ2-1; 7 bases match TRBD1. V was clipped by 2 bases and J by 0 bases; unmatched bases: 7. Germline V gene data show CDR1 as LNHDA and CDR2 as SQIVND (reference sequence). The CDR3 is 17 residues long. The CDR3 DNA reads TGTGCCAGTAGTATATTAAAGGGACAGAGCTCCTACAATGAGCAGTTCTTC. Translating gives CASSILKGQSSYNEQFF.

The V call is TRBV7-9, the J call TRBJ2-3; 10 positions match TRBD2. V shed 3 bases, J shed 2 bases, and the junction held 8 bases outside the gene matches. The germline CDR1 and CDR2 sequences are SEHNR and FQNEAQ (reference sequence). The CDR3 contains 17 residues. The CDR3 loop reads CASSFTGTSESTDTQYF. The DNA for the CDR3 is TGTGCCAGCAGCTTTACCGGGACTAGCGAATCCACAGATACGCAGTATTTT.

V usage is TRBV5-1 and J usage is TRBJ2-2; D is ambiguous. CDR3 length equals 14 residues. CDR1 SGHRS and CDR2 YFSETQ come from the germline V gene. Trimming pared 5 bases from V and 9 bases from J, leaving 17 bases between. The CDR3 nucleotides are TGCGCCAGCAGTTCTGACAATTTCTACCGGGAGCTGTTTTTT. Residues: CASSSDNFYRELFF.

The genes are TRBV24-1 and TRBJ1-5; possible D gene TRBD1, 5 bases. From germline, CDR1 is KGHDR and CDR2 SFDVKD. Between the trimmed V and J ends, which lost 2 bases and 5 bases, there was a span of 9 bases. This CDR3 region has 14 residues. This CDR3 is CATSDSGGDQPQHF. The CDR3 region has the DNA TGTGCCACCAGTGATTCGGGGGGAGATCAGCCCCAGCATTTT.

The V call is TRBV6-5, the J call TRBJ1-1; D unclear. The CDR3 length is 14 residues. The ends were cut back, 6 bases at V and 4 bases at J, with 15 bases in the middle. Per the germline V gene, CDR1 is MNHEY and CDR2 is SVGAGI. CDR3 loop: CASSPPGVFTEAFF. The CDR3 DNA reads as TGTGCCAGCAGCCCCCCGGGTGTGTTCACTGAAGCTTTCTTT.

This chain connects TRBV3-1 (or the pseudogene TRBV3-2) to TRBJ1-2; possible D gene TRBD1, 6 bases. Trimming pared 3 bases from V and 4 bases from J, leaving 15 bases between. Germline V CDR1 and CDR2: LGHDT, YNNKEL (reference sequence). The length of the CDR3 is 15 residues. This CDR3 reads CASSQDSGDPYGYTF. The DNA of the CDR3 is TGTGCCAGCAGCCAGGACTCAGGGGACCCCTATGGCTACACCTTC.

The chain carries TRBV18 and TRBJ2-7, with D hard to call. CDR1 is KGHSH, CDR2 LQKENI, per germline. Deletions cut 2 bases from V and 5 bases from J, with 10 bases between. The CDR3 loop spans 13 amino acids. The CDR3 DNA reads TGTGCCAGCTCACCAAGCGCCGTCCACGAGCAGTACTTC. This translates into CASSPSAVHEQYF. The whole variable domain, filled in from reference TRBV18 and TRBJ2-7, reads NAGVMQNPRHLVRRRGQEARLRCSPMKGHSHVYWYRQLPEEGLKFMVYLQKENIIDESGMPKERFSAEFPKEGPSILRIQQVVRGDSAAYFCASSPSAVHEQYFGPGTRLTVT.

The table lists this clone with a count of one. V and J are TRBV6-1 and TRBJ2-3; 12 bases are a match to TRBD2. V was clipped by 4 bases and J by 4 bases; unmatched bases: 6. The length of the CDR3 is 16 residues. Germline V gives CDR1 MNHNS, CDR2 SASEGT. The DNA of the CDR3 is TGTGCCAGCAGTGTATCTCTAGCGGGGGGGCCAGATACGCAGTATTTT. It translates to CASSVSLAGGPDTQYF.

The genes are TRBV12-5 and TRBJ1-4, with 7 bases identical to TRBD1. V lost 4 bases, J lost 8 bases, and 4 bases stayed unmatched. CDR1 and CDR2 (germline): LGHNT, FRNRAP. The CDR3 consists of 13 residues. CDR3 in DNA: TGTGCTAGTGGTTCCGGGACAGAGGAAAAACTGTTTTTT. The encoded protein is CASGSGTEEKLFF.

CDR3 amino acids: CASSYSSRDRVYGYTF. Written as DNA, the CDR3 is TGTGCCAGCAGTTACTCGAGTAGGGACAGGGTTTATGGCTACACCTTC. The chain recombines TRBV6-5 with TRBJ1-2, with TRBD1 matching 9 bases. V was pared by 0 bases and J by 5 bases, with 7 bases of the junction left unmatched. CDR3 size: 16 residues. Per the germline V gene, CDR1 is MNHEY and CDR2 is SVGAGI.

The chain combines TRBV19 with TRBJ2-3, with D perhaps TRBD2 (5 bases). The CDR3 consists of 13 residues. Trimming left V 0 bases short and J 10 bases short, with 11 bases between. Germline V lookup: CDR1 LNHDA, CDR2 SQIVND (reference sequence). CDR3 sequence reads: CASSIDSELPQYF. The CDR3 coding sequence is TGTGCCAGTAGTATAGATAGCGAACTTCCGCAGTATTTT.